These 25 T cell receptor beta chains share one sample of origin, sequenced in a study of T cells after posttransplantation cyclophosphamide. Profiled with immunoSEQ multiplex PCR; TCRdb holds only in-frame clones, not every one. This sample has fewer than 20,000 clones, with roughly nine tenths found just once. Cyclophosphamide on days +3 and +4 followed busulfan-fludarabine conditioning and a marrow graft. The input for sequencing was CD4+ T cells sorted from blood, taken after allogeneic stem cell transplant with posttransplant cyclophosphamide. These receptors came from a male patient between 55 and 70 years old who received an allogeneic stem cell transplant from a related donor and was CMV-positive. The graft donor may have contributed some T cells.

This clone has only one observation. The chain has TRBV7-2 and TRBJ1-6; 7 bases are a match to TRBD1. CDR3 length equals 14 residues. Germline CDR1 SGHTA, CDR2 FQGNSA. J gave up 14 bases and V 5 bases, and 12 bases lay outside the gene matches. CDR3: CASSVGGVTPALHF. CDR3 coding DNA: TGTGCCAGCAGCGTAGGGGGCGTCACCCCTGCCCTCCACTTT.

V usage is TRBV6-5 and J usage is TRBJ2-5, with D tentatively TRBD2 (6 bases). CDR3 length equals 14 residues. Trimming removed 6 bases at V and 1 base at J, with 12 bases between. Per the germline V gene, CDR1 is MNHEY and CDR2 is SVGAGI. The CDR3 reads CASRTDGSQETQYF. CDR3 sequence (DNA): TGTGCCAGCAGAACCGACGGGAGCCAAGAGACCCAGTACTTC.

The chain has TRBV21-1 and TRBJ1-1; no check of the table's D call, TRBD1, against the DNA was made. TRBV21-1 is given as a pseudogene. The CDR3 is 15 residues long. Written as DNA, the CDR3 is TGTGCCAGCAGCGGACGGACAGGGGGGTACACTGAAGCTTTCTTT. Amino acid sequence: CASSGRTGGYTEAFF.

This clone occurred once. This chain connects TRBV5-1 to TRBJ2-5; TRBD2 aligns across 13 bases. V trimming: 0 bases; J trimming: 2 bases; junction bases outside the gene matches: 1. This CDR3 spans 16 amino acids. Germline CDR1 and CDR2: SGHRS and YFSETQ. CDR3 DNA: TGCGCCAGCAGCTTGGGGGGACTAGCGGGGCAAGAGACCCAGTACTTC. Its translation is CASSLGGLAGQETQYF.

V gene TRBV19 combines with J gene TRBJ2-3, with a weak D call TRBD2 (6 bases). CDR3 length: 15 amino acids. V gave up 6 bases and J gave up 2 bases, with 15 bases separating them. The germline CDR1 and CDR2 sequences are LNHDA and SQIVND (reference sequence). CDR3 DNA sequence: TGTGCCAGTAGCCGGGACTTTCAATTCACAGATACGCAGTATTTT. It codes for CASSRDFQFTDTQYF.

The chain uses TRBV19 and TRBJ1-1, with TRBD1 identical over 7 bases. From germline, CDR1 is LNHDA and CDR2 SQIVND (reference sequence). V gave up 3 bases and J gave up 4 bases; unmatched junction bases: 5. The CDR3 totals 14 residues. CDR3 sequence (DNA): TGTGCCAGTAGTATTACCGGGACAGCCACTGAAGCTTTCTTT. Amino acid sequence: CASSITGTATEAFF.

The chain recombines TRBV9 with TRBJ2-1; D call uncertain. The CDR3 has 13 amino acids. V shed 3 bases and J shed 9 bases, with 13 bases lying between them. Germline V gene lookup returns CDR1 SGDLS and CDR2 YYNGEE. The CDR3 region has the DNA TGTGCCAGCAGCGACTATAAAGCGAGTGAGCAGTTCTTC. Its translation: CASSDYKASEQFF.

The chain employs TRBV11-2 and TRBJ2-3; 7 nucleotides match TRBD2. Losses at the gene ends were 6 bases for V and 4 bases for J; bases not matched to a gene: 7. The CDR3 is 14 amino acids. Germline V gene sequence: CDR1 SGHAT, CDR2 FQNNGV. The chain's CDR3 is CASSRGGVADTQYF. In nucleotides, the CDR3 is TGTGCCAGCAGTCGCGGGGGTGTCGCAGATACGCAGTATTTT.

V is TRBV18 and J is TRBJ2-2; TRBD1 matches 9 bases. Trimming at V came to 4 bases and at J to 2 bases, leaving 5 bases not matched to a gene. Looked up from germline, CDR1 is KGHSH and CDR2 is LQKENI. The CDR3 is 16 amino acids. The CDR3 nucleotides read TGTGCCAGCTCACTCGGGACAGGGACCAACACCGGGGAGCTGTTTTTT. Amino acids: CASSLGTGTNTGELFF.

V and J are TRBV7-2 and TRBJ1-2; possibly TRBD1 for D (6 bases). In germline, CDR1 is SGHTA, CDR2 FQGNSA. Trimming pared 5 bases from V and 6 bases from J, leaving 22 bases between. The CDR3 runs to 16 residues. CDR3 region: CASSPRAVRGLHGYTF. In DNA form, the CDR3 reads TGTGCCAGCAGCCCGAGGGCTGTCAGGGGTTTACATGGCTACACCTTC.

The chain has TRBV28 and TRBJ1-4; no clear D. V was pared by 5 bases and J by 3 bases, with 13 bases between. Germline V gene data show CDR1 as MDHEN and CDR2 as SYDVKM. The CDR3 is 15 residues long. CDR3 bases: TGTGCCAGCAGTCCACAACAGTCCCCTAATGAAAAACTGTTTTTT. It yields the protein CASSPQQSPNEKLFF.

The gene calls are TRBV7-9 and TRBJ2-7, with 11 positions matching TRBD2. This CDR3 spans 16 amino acids. CDR1 is SEHNR and CDR2 is FQNEAQ in the germline V gene (reference sequence). Trimming removed 2 bases from V and 0 bases from J; junction bases left unmatched: 3. Here the CDR3 reads CASSLTSGGSSYEQYF. The CDR3 nucleotides are TGTGCCAGCAGCTTAACTAGCGGGGGAAGCTCCTACGAGCAGTACTTC.

This chain uses TRBV11-3 with TRBJ2-3, with 10 bases identical to TRBD1. Trimming cost V 5 bases and J 2 bases; bases outside gene matches: 4. This CDR3 contains 15 residues. Germline-derived CDR1 and CDR2 are SGHNT and YENEEA. The CDR3, as DNA: TGTGCCAGCAGCCAGGGACAGGGGCCCACAGATACGCAGTATTTT. Amino acids: CASSQGQGPTDTQYF. The whole variable domain, remainder taken from reference TRBV11-3 and TRBJ2-3, is EAGVVQSPRYKIIEKKQPVAFWCNPISGHNTLYWYLQNLGQGPELLIRYENEEAVDDSQLPKDRFSAERLKGVDSTLKIQPAELGDSAVYLCASSQGQGPTDTQYFGPGTRLTVL.

J is TRBJ2-1 and V is TRBV7-3; D remains ambiguous. V gave up 2 bases and J gave up 0 bases, with 11 bases separating them. Germline lookup yields CDR1 SGHTA and CDR2 FQGTGA. The CDR3 totals 16 residues. The CDR3 sequence is CASSLGPPSSYNEQFF. CDR3 coding DNA: TGTGCCAGCAGCTTAGGTCCGCCGAGCTCCTACAATGAGCAGTTCTTC.

The J gene is TRBJ1-2, the V gene TRBV28, with 7 bases matching TRBD1. Germline V gives CDR1 MDHEN, CDR2 SYDVKM. V lost 1 base to trimming and J lost 10 bases; unmatched junction nucleotides: 9. The CDR3 extends over 14 amino acids. The DNA of the CDR3 is TGTGCCAGCAGTTTATCAGGGGGTTTAAGGGACTACACCTTC. It translates to CASSLSGGLRDYTF.

This chain joins TRBV27 and TRBJ2-3; 10 positions match TRBD1. The germline CDR1 and CDR2 sequences are MNHEY and SMNVEV (reference sequence). Trimming removed 5 bases from V and 3 bases from J; junction bases left unmatched: 5. This CDR3 is built from 15 residues. This CDR3 is CASSRDRGRTDTQYF. The CDR3 DNA reads TGTGCCAGCAGTAGGGACAGGGGAAGGACAGATACGCAGTATTTT.

The CDR3 spells CASSQVSGVSYEQYF. DNA for the CDR3: TGTGCCAGCAGCCAAGTCTCGGGAGTCTCCTACGAGCAGTACTTC. The V and J genes are TRBV4-2 and TRBJ2-7; TRBD2 might be the D (6 bases). CDR3 length equals 15 residues. V lost 1 base and J lost 0, with 10 bases in between. CDR1 is LGHNA, CDR2 YNFKEQ, per germline.

This clone was detected only a few times. V and J are TRBV5-8 and TRBJ2-5; 9 bases line up with TRBD1. Germline CDR1 is SGHTS and CDR2 is YDEGEE. J gave up 2 bases and V 4 bases, and 21 bases lay outside the gene matches. This CDR3 spans 20 amino acids. CDR3 region: CASSGLPGQGFSAGQETQYF. CDR3 coding DNA: TGTGCCAGCAGCGGCCTGCCGGGACAGGGTTTTTCTGCGGGTCAAGAGACCCAGTACTTC.

The chain uses TRBV9 and TRBJ1-1, with D unclear. Germline V lookup: CDR1 SGDLS, CDR2 YYNGEE. The V gene lost 0 bases and the J gene lost 0 bases, with 3 bases spanning the gap. The CDR3 length is 13 residues. CDR3 sequence (DNA): TGTGCCAGCAGCGTAGCTTTGAACACTGAAGCTTTCTTT. Amino acids: CASSVALNTEAFF.

The J gene is TRBJ2-3, the V gene TRBV7-3; 9 nucleotides line up with TRBD1. Per the germline V gene, CDR1 is SGHTA and CDR2 is FQGTGA. Trimming cost V 5 bases and J 3 bases; bases outside gene matches: 3. This CDR3 is built from 14 residues. The CDR3 bases are TGTGCCAGCAGCCTTGGACAGGGGACAGATACGCAGTATTTT. This encodes CASSLGQGTDTQYF.

The chain is built from TRBV18 and TRBJ2-7; D gene unclear. The V gene's germline CDR1 is KGHSH and CDR2 LQKENI. The CDR3 sequence is 13 residues long. V was pared by 6 bases and J by 6 bases, with 15 bases between. CDR3 loop: CASSSLPQREQYF. The CDR3 DNA sequence: TGTGCCAGCTCCTCCCTGCCCCAGCGCGAGCAGTACTTC.

The CDR3 DNA reads as TGTGCCAGCAGCTTAGGGGTGGGAGTAGCCGGGGAGCTGTTTTTT. Translated, it gives CASSLGVGVAGELFF. The V gene is TRBV7-2, the J gene TRBJ2-2; TRBD2 might be the D (5 bases). V lost 1 base and J lost 6, with 12 bases in between. Germline assignment: CDR1 SGHTA and CDR2 FQGNSA. This CDR3 is built from 15 residues.

V and J are TRBV5-6 and TRBJ2-5, with a weak D call TRBD2 (6 bases). Germline-derived CDR1 and CDR2 are SGHDT and YYEEEE. Between the trimmed V and J ends, which lost 4 bases and 2 bases, there was a span of 9 bases. This CDR3 comprises 13 residues. CDR3 in DNA: TGTGCCAGCAGCGGGACTCGGCAAGAGACCCAGTACTTC. It encodes CASSGTRQETQYF. Combining the CDR3 with reference TRBV5-6 and TRBJ2-5 gives the whole variable domain DAGVTQSPTHLIKTRGQQVTLRCSPKSGHDTVSWYQQALGQGPQFIFQYYEEEERQRGNFPDRFSGHQFPNYSSELNVNALLLGDSALYLCASSGTRQETQYFGPGTRLLVL.

The rearrangement uses TRBV7-9 and TRBJ2-3; D is uncertain. Per the germline V gene, CDR1 is SEHNR and CDR2 is FQNEAQ (reference sequence). CDR3 length: 14 residues. Trimming removed 1 base from V and 0 bases from J, with 5 bases in between. The CDR3 loop is CASSLVPSTDTQYF. The CDR3 nucleotides read TGTGCCAGCAGCTTAGTTCCGAGCACAGATACGCAGTATTTT. The entire variable domain, with the rest obtained from reference TRBV7-9 and TRBJ2-3, is as follows: DTGVSQNPRHKITKRGQNVTFRCDPISEHNRLYWYRQTLGQGPEFLTYFQNEAQLEKSRLLSDRFSAERPKGSFSTLEIQRTEQGDSAMYLCASSLVPSTDTQYFGPGTRLTVL.

The chain links TRBV4-1 to TRBJ1-1; D ambiguous. V was trimmed by 4 bases and J by 4 bases, leaving 22 bases between them. This CDR3 has 17 amino acids. The germline V gene has CDR1 MGHRA and CDR2 YSYEKL. The CDR3 nucleotides are TGCGCCAGCAGCCGCCTAGGCCTCAGACGTGGGTCCACTGAAGCTTTCTTT. This gives the protein CASSRLGLRRGSTEAFF.